This T cell receptor (beta chain) was sequenced for a study of T cell responses to AZD1222 COVID-19 vaccine. Study-wide results and caveats: Reports indicate that nearly half of spike-specific TCRs are directed at unmutated variant regions.

In germline, CDR1 is MGHRA, CDR2 YSYEKL. The CDR3 is made up of 12 amino acids. V lost 0 bases, J lost 4 bases, and 4 bases lay in between. Notes on this clone: Its target is not known.

Assay: immunoSEQ multiplex PCR; the TCRdb copy retains only in-frame clones and omits some. The sample consists of 150,000 or so clones, around 90% of them appearing once. This clonotype was obtained from an adult in good health. The chain is built from TRBV4-1 and TRBJ2-7; D remains ambiguous. The source material was peripheral blood, sampled on day 0 of AZD1222 vaccination. For the CDR3, the DNA is TGCGCCAGCAGCCAAGATCTGTACGAGCAGTACTTC. Amino acid sequence: CASSQDLYEQYF.